Listed below are T cell receptor beta chains from one sample, sequenced in a study of blood T cell repertoires in COVID-19. Clones were sequenced by immunoSEQ multiplex PCR, and TCRdb holds only the in-frame ones, with some missing. The sample has roughly 440,000 clones, 70% to 90% seen once. Sequenced: peripheral blood. The receptor source for this set is a woman aged 45-65 years with COVID-19, enrolled during active disease. The conserved cysteine and the conserved F or W are not part of the CDR3 here.

j_gene: TRBJ1-6; len: 12; v_gene: TRBV6-1; CDR3aa: ASSVAGDNSPLH
j_gene: TRBJ1-2; len: 12; v_gene: TRBV2; CDR3aa: ASNLDRANYGYT
j_gene: TRBJ1-6; len: 10; v_gene: TRBV19; CDR3aa: ASSFENSPLH
j_gene: TRBJ1-1; len: 11; v_gene: TRBV5-4; CDR3aa: ASSLGVNTEAF
j_gene: TRBJ2-3; len: 16; v_gene: TRBV4-1; CDR3aa: ASSQVRTSGGAPDTQY
j_gene: TRBJ2-1; len: 13; v_gene: TRBV6-5; CDR3aa: ASRRGTTPYNEQF
j_gene: TRBJ1-2; len: 12; v_gene: TRBV13; CDR3aa: ASSLGRTAYGYT
j_gene: TRBJ2-3; len: 11; v_gene: TRBV7-3; CDR3aa: ASSQVGSGTQY
j_gene: TRBJ1-1; len: 13; v_gene: TRBV6-9; CDR3aa: ASSSQGPMNTEAF
j_gene: TRBJ2-2; len: 13; v_gene: TRBV24-1; CDR3aa: ATSDAGDATGELF
j_gene: TRBJ2-4; len: 10; v_gene: TRBV2; CDR3aa: ATQGAQGIQY
j_gene: TRBJ1-1; len: 12; v_gene: TRBV4-2; CDR3aa: ASSQGTVNTEAF
j_gene: TRBJ1-5; len: 13; v_gene: TRBV18; CDR3aa: ASSPQGDSNQPQH
j_gene: TRBJ1-2; len: 11; v_gene: TRBV27; CDR3aa: ASTNRGNYGYT
j_gene: TRBJ2-7; len: 10; v_gene: TRBV27; CDR3aa: ASRETNYEQY
j_gene: TRBJ1-3; len: 13; v_gene: TRBV2; CDR3aa: ASNRATSSGNTIY
j_gene: TRBJ2-7; len: 12; v_gene: TRBV7-8; CDR3aa: ASSPLGGAYEQY
j_gene: TRBJ1-2; len: 13; v_gene: TRBV2; CDR3aa: ASSSGQGANYGYT
j_gene: TRBJ2-7; len: 13; v_gene: TRBV2; CDR3aa: ASSGGGGEGNEQY